This record covers a single TCR beta chain. Its antigen remains unidentified. The data were obtained in a study of T cell responses to AZD1222 COVID-19 vaccine. General study results and limits: Close to half of spike-specific TCRs reportedly recognize unmutated variant regions.

With V trimmed by 2 bases and J by 6 bases, 3 bases remained unmatched. Germline V gene sequence: CDR1 SGHVS, CDR2 FQNEAQ. The CDR3 covers 13 residues. Measured with immunoSEQ multiplex PCR; TCRdb has only the in-frame clones, and not every one. This table holds about 130,000 clones, around 90% found once. This chain uses TRBV7-8 with TRBJ1-1, with TRBD1 identical over 7 bases. Source: peripheral blood, taken on day 0 of AZD1222 vaccination. The source of this sequence is an adult in good health. The CDR3 DNA is TGTGCCAGCAGCTTAAACAGGGGCCCTGAAGCTTTCTTT. It specifies CASSLNRGPEAFF.